These 15 T cell receptor beta chains share one sample of origin, sequenced in a study of T cells in Graves' hyperthyroidism and ophthalmopathy. From RNA transcripts, TCR beta CDR3 regions were amplified. A first-round RT-PCR of the TCR CDR3 used the HTBI primer set. TCRdb passed the multiplex PCR reads through MiXCR, listing each CDR3 protein once. Of about 680,000 distinct CDR3 sequences in the sample, under 45% are singletons; the top ten hold 30% to 40%. Sequencing was done on a sample of blood. These receptors came from a woman aged 40-49 years with Graves' hyperthyroidism.

Here the CDR3 DNA reads TGTGCCAGCAGCCAAGATTTCCCGGACAGGGTCGGCTACACCTTC. Translated, it gives CASSQDFPDRVGYTF. The chain uses TRBV14 and TRBJ1-2, with TRBD1 identical over 8 bases. This CDR3 has 15 residues. Per the germline V gene, CDR1 is SGHDN and CDR2 is FVKESK. Trimming removed 0 bases from V and 8 bases from J; junction bases left unmatched: 8.

The chain has TRBV6-5 and TRBJ2-7; no firm D call. Looked up from germline, CDR1 is MNHEY and CDR2 is SVGAGI. Trimming shortened V by 2 bases and J by 3 bases, and 17 bases separated the two germline ends. This CDR3 contains 16 residues. The CDR3 is CASSYRQSSAYYEQYF. CDR3 in DNA: TGTGCCAGCAGTTACCGCCAGTCCTCGGCATACTACGAGCAGTACTTC.

This clonotype has at least ten counts. The chain has TRBV29-1 and TRBJ2-7, with a weak D call TRBD2 (5 bases). V shed 4 bases and J shed 4 bases, with 17 bases lying between them. Germline V gene data show CDR1 as SQVTM and CDR2 as ANQGSEA. The CDR3 is made up of 14 amino acids. This CDR3 is CSVAVERWAYEQYF. The CDR3, as DNA: TGCAGCGTTGCCGTTGAGCGGTGGGCATACGAGCAGTACTTC.

This clonotype came up a few times. The CDR3 sequence: CSARDSGTGDNQPQHF. The CDR3 nucleotides are TGCAGTGCTAGAGATTCCGGGACAGGGGACAATCAGCCCCAGCATTTT. This chain joins TRBV20-1 and TRBJ1-5; TRBD1 matches 10 bases. Trimming cost V 0 bases and J 3 bases; bases outside gene matches: 5. Germline V CDR1 and CDR2: DFQATT, SNEGSKA (reference sequence). CDR3 size: 16 residues.

The chain couples TRBV24-1 to TRBJ2-5; D perhaps matches TRBD1 (6 bases). Germline V gene sequence: CDR1 KGHDR, CDR2 SFDVKD. This CDR3 spans 15 amino acids. V was pared by 4 bases and J by 5 bases, with 16 bases between. CDR3 coding DNA: TGTGCCACCAGTGACCCTAAGGGGGATGTCGAGACCCAGTACTTC. This codes for CATSDPKGDVETQYF.

The rearrangement uses TRBV20-1 and TRBJ1-4; D gene ambiguous. The CDR3 sequence is 12 residues long. V gave up 5 bases and J gave up 8 bases, with 12 bases separating them. Germline loops: CDR1 DFQATT, CDR2 SNEGSKA (reference sequence). Here the CDR3 DNA reads TGCAGTGCTCAGGTCCGCGGCGAAAAACTGTTTTTT. Translation: CSAQVRGEKLFF.

With respect to this clonotype: Mismatch with germline at one junction end may stem from a read error. The chain joins TRBV2 to TRBJ2-5; D might be TRBD2 (5 bases). This CDR3 region has 15 residues. Looked up from germline, CDR1 is SNHLY and CDR2 is FYNNEI. The CDR3 loop is CASSPFATGRESQYF. The DNA of the CDR3 is TGTGCCAGCAGCCCCTTTGCGACGGGAAGAGAGTCCCAGTACTTC.

This clonotype showed up just once. One end of the junction is discordant with germline, which a read error may explain. V and J are TRBV12-3 or TRBV12-4 and TRBJ1-2, with 10 positions matching TRBD1. The CDR3 is 14 residues long. CDR3 sequence: CAISFRDRGYGYTF. The CDR3 nucleotides are TGTGCCATCAGTTTCCGGGACAGGGGCTATGGCTACACCTTC.

This clonotype was detected ten times or more. V gene TRBV7-9 combines with J gene TRBJ1-2; D perhaps matches TRBD1 (6 bases). Germline CDR1 SEHNR, CDR2 FQNEAQ (reference sequence). The CDR3 is made up of 14 amino acids. V dropped 4 bases and J dropped 2 bases, with 11 bases sitting between them. This chain's CDR3 is CASSSQGGNYGYTF. The CDR3 DNA follows: TGTGCCAGCAGCTCACAGGGAGGGAACTATGGCTACACCTTC.

This clonotype came up a few times. The rearrangement links TRBV2 to TRBJ1-3; 9 bases match TRBD1. The CDR3 covers 16 residues. The V gene end was trimmed by 5 bases and the J gene end by 0 bases; junction bases not matched to a gene: 5. Germline values: CDR1 SNHLY, CDR2 FYNNEI. CDR3 loop: CASSHGTGISGNTIYF. CDR3 in DNA: TGTGCCAGCAGTCACGGGACAGGGATCTCTGGAAACACCATATATTTT.

This clonotype showed up many times. The chain employs TRBV19 and TRBJ1-1, with unresolved D. The CDR3 covers 13 residues. Germline-derived CDR1 and CDR2 are LNHDA and SQIVND (reference sequence). Trimming pared 3 bases from V and 1 base from J, leaving 6 bases between. CDR3 sequence reads: CASSMGWNTEAFF. The CDR3 bases are TGTGCCAGTAGTATGGGCTGGAACACTGAAGCTTTCTTT. The full variable domain, with the rest looked up from reference TRBV19 and TRBJ1-1, is DGGITQSPKYLFRKEGQNVTLSCEQNLNHDAMYWYRQDPGQGLRLIYYSQIVNDFQKGDIAEGYSVSREKKESFPLTVTSAQKNPTAFYLCASSMGWNTEAFFGQGTRLTVV.

CDR3 loop: CASSPLWGGAQETQYF. CDR3 DNA: TGTGCCAGCAGCCCCCTATGGGGGGGGGCCCAAGAGACCCAGTACTTC. V is TRBV9 and J is TRBJ2-5; maybe TRBD2 (7 bases). The V end lost 4 bases, the J end lost 1 base, and 17 bases lay between the germline ends. Germline loops: CDR1 SGDLS, CDR2 YYNGEE. This CDR3 has 16 amino acids.

The chain couples TRBV12-3 or TRBV12-4 to TRBJ1-1, with D uncertain. The CDR3 length is 16 residues. Trimming took 1 base from V and 5 from J, leaving 17 bases between them. CDR3 coding DNA: TGTGCCAGCAGTTTAGAAGTGGCGCAAAGAGGAACTGAAGCTTTCTTT. It yields the protein CASSLEVAQRGTEAFF.

Of note for this clonotype: Just one base apart from a much larger clone, this may be a read error. The final CDR3 position lacks the conserved phenylalanine or tryptophan, pointing to a likely read error. The chain combines TRBV7-6 with TRBJ1-3; 7 bases agree with TRBD1. This CDR3 region has 15 residues. Germline V lookup: CDR1 SGHVS, CDR2 FNYEAQ. The junction had 5 bases not matched to a gene; V was cut back by 5 bases and J by 1 base. The CDR3 protein is CASSLSTGSGNTIYL. CDR3 DNA sequence: TGTGCCAGCAGCCTATCGACAGGGTCTGGAAACACCATATATCTT.

The rearrangement links TRBV5-1 to TRBJ2-1; 8 bases line up with TRBD1. Trimming at V came to 4 bases and at J to 2 bases, leaving 2 bases not matched to a gene. Germline V gene sequence: CDR1 SGHRS, CDR2 YFSETQ. This CDR3 spans 14 amino acids. CDR3 DNA sequence: TGCGCCAGCAGCGAACAGGGGGCCTACAATGAGCAGTTCTTC. Translation: CASSEQGAYNEQFF.